The following is a T cell receptor beta chain sequence with its context. This clone was found a few times. What antigen it recognizes has not been identified. Within one base of it there is no much larger clone, and no base qualities were kept. Genomic DNA was extracted from sorted cells for sequencing of the TCRbeta CDR3 region. The immunoSEQ Assay was used to sequence the TCRbeta CDR3 regions. The immuneACCESS repertoire file appears here via TCRdb, limited to in-frame rearrangements. These files lack a portion of the clones; in checked studies, under half of the deficit traces to unresolved V genes, and the cause of the others is not known. This sample comprises 65,000 to 90,000 clones, under 95% of them detected only once. Clones ranked in the top ten supply 10% of the sample. The data stem from a study of OX40 agonist ivuxolimab in advanced cancers. For the wider study: The costimulatory receptor OX40 (CD134) was targeted by ivuxolimab, a fully human IgG2 agonistic monoclonal antibody. Intravenous ivuxolimab was administered to patients every 2 weeks at six dose levels: 0.01, 0.1, 0.3, 1.5, 3 and 10 mg/kg. Of the approximately 50 dose-escalation patients, hepatocellular carcinoma was present in around 19, melanoma in approximately 15, renal cell carcinoma in 9 and head and neck cancer in 9. A male proportion of 82.7% and a mean age of about 60 years, ranging from about 20 to 85, were recorded for the dose-escalation cohort. Patients were allowed to have had prior anti-PD-1, anti-PD-L1 or anti-CTLA-4 therapy, and 30% to 40% of the dose-escalation patients had previously received checkpoint inhibitors. Partial responses occurred in three dose-escalation patients: two with cutaneous melanoma and one with hepatocellular carcinoma. The point of sequencing TCRbeta in the periphery was to test whether ivuxolimab changed TCR sequence diversity and drove clonal T-cell expansion. The paper describes the monotherapy dose-escalation part (N of about 52 patients) of the phase I trial of ivuxolimab.

The trial excluded patients who had a history of autoimmune disease or were on systemic immunosuppression. Peripheral blood for TCR sequencing was drawn from every dose cohort at baseline, at cycle 4 day 1 and at cycle 7 day 1. Samples came from an open-label, multicenter, first-in-human phase I dose-escalation trial of ivuxolimab. Adults with locally advanced or metastatic melanoma, renal cell carcinoma, hepatocellular carcinoma or head and neck squamous cell carcinoma were enrolled in the trial. CD4+ and CD8+ T cells were sorted separately from peripheral blood before TCR sequencing. The paper's findings and limits, for the study overall: Low levels of normalized T-cell clonal expansion were also seen in some nonresponding patients. After ivuxolimab, more expanded clones were found on average in CD8+ T cells than in CD4+ T cells. At doses from 0.1 to 3.0 mg/kg, clonal expansion was seen in both CD4+ and CD8+ blood T cells between baseline and week 6. Antigen specificity was not determined for the clonally expanded peripheral T cells. In the 0.1-3.0 mg/kg groups, partial responders were among the patients with the lowest normalized peripheral clonal expansion, particularly in CD8+ T cells.

The germline V gene (reference sequence) gives CDR1 as LNHDA and CDR2 as SQIVND. The V end gives up 5 bases and the J end 4 bases, leaving 4 bases in the junction not matched to a gene. Taken from cysteine to phenylalanine, the CDR3 has 14 residues. The only DNA kept is the CDR3, 42 bases in frame from the first base. The chain employs TRBV19 and TRBJ2-1; 8 central nucleotides agree with TRBD2. The clonotype comes from an adult with an advanced solid tumor such as melanoma, head and neck, liver or kidney cancer. This specimen consisted of CD4+ or CD8+ T cells sorted from blood, obtained in a trial of the OX40 agonist ivuxolimab. The CDR3 amino acid sequence is: CASSLSSGYNEQFF. The DNA reads TGTGCCAGTAGTCTGTCTAGCGGGTACAATGAGCAGTTCTTC.